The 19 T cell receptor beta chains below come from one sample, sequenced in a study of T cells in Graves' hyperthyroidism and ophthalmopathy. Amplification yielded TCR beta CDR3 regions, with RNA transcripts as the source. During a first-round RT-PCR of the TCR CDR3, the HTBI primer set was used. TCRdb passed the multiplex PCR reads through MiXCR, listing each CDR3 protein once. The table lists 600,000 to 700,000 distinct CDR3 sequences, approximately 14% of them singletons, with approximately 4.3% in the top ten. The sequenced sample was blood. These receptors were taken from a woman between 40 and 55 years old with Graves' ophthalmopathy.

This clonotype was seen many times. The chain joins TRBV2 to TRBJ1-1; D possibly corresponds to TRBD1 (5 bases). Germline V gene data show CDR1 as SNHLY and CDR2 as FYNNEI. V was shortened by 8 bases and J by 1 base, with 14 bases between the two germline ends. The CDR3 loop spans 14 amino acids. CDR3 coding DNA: TGTGCCAGCCCATCGTCACAGGAGAACACTGAAGCTTTCTTT. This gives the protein CASPSSQENTEAFF.

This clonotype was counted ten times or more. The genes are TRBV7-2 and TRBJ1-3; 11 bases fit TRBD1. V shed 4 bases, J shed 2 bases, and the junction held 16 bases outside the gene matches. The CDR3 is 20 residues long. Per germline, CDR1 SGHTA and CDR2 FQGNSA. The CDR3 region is CASSYRPDRGRSGPGNTIYF. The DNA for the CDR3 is TGTGCCAGCAGCTATCGCCCGGACAGGGGGCGGTCGGGTCCTGGAAACACCATATATTTT.

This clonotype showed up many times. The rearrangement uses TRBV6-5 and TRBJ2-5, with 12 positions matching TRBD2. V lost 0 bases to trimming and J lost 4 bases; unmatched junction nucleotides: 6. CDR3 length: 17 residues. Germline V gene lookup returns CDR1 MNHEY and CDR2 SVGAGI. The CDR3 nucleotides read TGTGCCAGCAGTTACTCGGCTAGCGGGAGGGCCTCAGAGACCCAGTACTTC. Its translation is CASSYSASGRASETQYF.

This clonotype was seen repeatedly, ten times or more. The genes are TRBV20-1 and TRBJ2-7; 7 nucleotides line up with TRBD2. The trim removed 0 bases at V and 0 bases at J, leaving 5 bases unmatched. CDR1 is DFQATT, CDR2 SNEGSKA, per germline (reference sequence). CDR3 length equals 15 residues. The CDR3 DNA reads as TGCAGTGCTAGAGACCCGGAGCGGGACTCCTACGAGCAGTACTTC. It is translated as CSARDPERDSYEQYF.

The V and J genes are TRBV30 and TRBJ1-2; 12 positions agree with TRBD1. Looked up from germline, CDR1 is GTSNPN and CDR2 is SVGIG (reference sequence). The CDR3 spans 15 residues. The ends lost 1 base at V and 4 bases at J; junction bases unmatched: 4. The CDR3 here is CAWSAWGQGAYGYTF. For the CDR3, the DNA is TGTGCCTGGAGTGCCTGGGGACAGGGGGCCTATGGCTACACCTTC.

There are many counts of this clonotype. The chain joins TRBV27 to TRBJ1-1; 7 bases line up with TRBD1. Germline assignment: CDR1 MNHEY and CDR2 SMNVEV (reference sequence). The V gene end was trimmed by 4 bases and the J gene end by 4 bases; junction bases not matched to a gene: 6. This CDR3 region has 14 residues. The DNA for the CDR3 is TGTGCCAGCAGTTCACAGGGGTTGGGCACTGAAGCTTTCTTT. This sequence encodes CASSSQGLGTEAFF.

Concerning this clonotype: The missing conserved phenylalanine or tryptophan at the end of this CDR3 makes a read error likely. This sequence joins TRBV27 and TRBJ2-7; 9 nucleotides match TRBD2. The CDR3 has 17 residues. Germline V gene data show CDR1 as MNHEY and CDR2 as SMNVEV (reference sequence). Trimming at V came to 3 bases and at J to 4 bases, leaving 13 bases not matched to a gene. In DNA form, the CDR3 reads TGTGCCAGCAGTTTGGCCCCGCCTAGCGGGATAGGTTACGAGCAGTACCTC. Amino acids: CASSLAPPSGIGYEQYL.

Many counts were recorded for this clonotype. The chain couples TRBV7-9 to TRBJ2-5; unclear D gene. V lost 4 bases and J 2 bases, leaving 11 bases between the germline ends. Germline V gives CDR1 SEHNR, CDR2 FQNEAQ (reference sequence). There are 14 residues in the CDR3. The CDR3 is CASSSNRPQETQYF. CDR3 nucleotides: TGTGCCAGCAGCTCAAATCGACCTCAAGAGACCCAGTACTTC.

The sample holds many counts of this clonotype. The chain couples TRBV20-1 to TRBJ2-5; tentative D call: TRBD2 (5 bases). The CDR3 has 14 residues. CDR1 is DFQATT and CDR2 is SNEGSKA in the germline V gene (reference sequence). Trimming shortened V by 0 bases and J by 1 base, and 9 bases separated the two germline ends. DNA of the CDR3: TGCAGTGCTAGAGACGGTAGCGCCCAAGAGACCCAGTACTTC. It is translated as CSARDGSAQETQYF.

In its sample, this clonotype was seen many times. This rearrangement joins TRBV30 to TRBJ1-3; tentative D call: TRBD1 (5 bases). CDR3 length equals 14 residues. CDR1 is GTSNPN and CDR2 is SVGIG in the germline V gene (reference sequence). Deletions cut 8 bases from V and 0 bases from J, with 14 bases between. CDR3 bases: TGTGCCCTGGACATATCAAGCTCTGGAAACACCATATATTTT. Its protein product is CALDISSSGNTIYF.

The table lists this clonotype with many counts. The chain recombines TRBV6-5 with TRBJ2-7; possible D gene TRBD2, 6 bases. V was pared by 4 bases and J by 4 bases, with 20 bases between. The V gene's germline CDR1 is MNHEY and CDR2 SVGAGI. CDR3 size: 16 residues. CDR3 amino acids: CASSSNPAGTDYEQYF. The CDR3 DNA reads TGTGCCAGCAGTTCCAACCCCGCCGGGACTGATTACGAGCAGTACTTC.

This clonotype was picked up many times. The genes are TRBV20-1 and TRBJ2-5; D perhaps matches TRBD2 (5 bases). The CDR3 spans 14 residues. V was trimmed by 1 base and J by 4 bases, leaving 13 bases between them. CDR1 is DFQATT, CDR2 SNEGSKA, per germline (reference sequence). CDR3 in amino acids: CSARVSIGVETQYF. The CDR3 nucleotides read TGCAGTGCTAGAGTGAGCATCGGGGTAGAGACCCAGTACTTC.

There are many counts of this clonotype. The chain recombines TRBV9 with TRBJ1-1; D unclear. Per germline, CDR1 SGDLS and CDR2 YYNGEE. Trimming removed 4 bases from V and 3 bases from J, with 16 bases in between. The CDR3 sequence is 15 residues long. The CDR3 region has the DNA TGTGCCAGCAGCTCTCAAGGAGAGGCCTACACTGAAGCTTTCTTT. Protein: CASSSQGEAYTEAFF.

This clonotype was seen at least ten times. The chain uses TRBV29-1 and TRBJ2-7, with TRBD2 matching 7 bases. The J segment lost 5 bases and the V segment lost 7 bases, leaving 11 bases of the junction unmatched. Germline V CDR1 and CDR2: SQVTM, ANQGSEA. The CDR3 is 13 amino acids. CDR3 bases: TGCAGCGCCCGGTCGGGAGGAAGGAACGAGCAGTACTTC. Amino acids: CSARSGGRNEQYF.

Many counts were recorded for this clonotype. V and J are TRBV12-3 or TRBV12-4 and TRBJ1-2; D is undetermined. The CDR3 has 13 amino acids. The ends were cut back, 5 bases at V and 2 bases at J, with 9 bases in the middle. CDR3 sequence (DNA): TGTGCCAGCAGTGTGACGGACAACTATGGCTACACCTTC. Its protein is CASSVTDNYGYTF.

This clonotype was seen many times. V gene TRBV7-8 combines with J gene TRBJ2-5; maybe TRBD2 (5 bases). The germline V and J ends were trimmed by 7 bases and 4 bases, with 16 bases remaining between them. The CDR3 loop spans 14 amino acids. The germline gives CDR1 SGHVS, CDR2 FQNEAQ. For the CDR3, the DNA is TGTGCCAGCATACGGCGGACGGGGAGAGAGACCCAGTACTTC. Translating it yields CASIRRTGRETQYF.

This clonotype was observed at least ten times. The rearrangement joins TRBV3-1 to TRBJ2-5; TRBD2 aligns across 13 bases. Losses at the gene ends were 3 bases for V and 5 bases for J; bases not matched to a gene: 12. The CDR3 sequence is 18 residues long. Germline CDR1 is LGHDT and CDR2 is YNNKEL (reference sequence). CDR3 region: CASSHALWGLAGSETQYF. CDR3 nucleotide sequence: TGTGCCAGCAGCCACGCCCTTTGGGGACTAGCGGGATCTGAGACCCAGTACTTC.

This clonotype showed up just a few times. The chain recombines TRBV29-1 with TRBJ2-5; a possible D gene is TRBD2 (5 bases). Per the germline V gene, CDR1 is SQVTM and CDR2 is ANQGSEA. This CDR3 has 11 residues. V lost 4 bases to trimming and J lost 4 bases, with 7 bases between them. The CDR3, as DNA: TGCAGCGTTGGAGAGGGAGAGACCCAGTACTTC. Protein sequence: CSVGEGETQYF. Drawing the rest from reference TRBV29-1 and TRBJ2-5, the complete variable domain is SAVISQKPSRDICQRGTSLTIQCQVDSQVTMMFWYRQQPGQSLTLIATANQGSEATYESGFVIDKFPISRPNLTFSTLTVSNMSPEDSSIYLCSVGEGETQYFGPGTRLLVL.

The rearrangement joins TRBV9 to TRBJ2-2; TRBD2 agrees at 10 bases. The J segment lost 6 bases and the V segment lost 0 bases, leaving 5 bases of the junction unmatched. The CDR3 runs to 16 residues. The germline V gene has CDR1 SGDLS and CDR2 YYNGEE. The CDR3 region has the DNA TGTGCCAGCAGCGTAGGCTTCGGACTAGCGGCCGGGGAGCTGTTTTTT. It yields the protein CASSVGFGLAAGELFF.